This T cell receptor (beta chain) is from a study of CD8 T cells in ankylosing spondylitis. This clonotype showed up many times. Its antigen is currently unknown. The study, taken as a whole, reports: Reportedly, disease-linked clones are significantly enriched in ankylosing spondylitis patients' matched synovial fluid. Characteristic of ankylosing spondylitis blood, it appeared, was a TCR beta motif comprising roughly 8 highly homologous variants.

V lost 5 bases and J lost 7, with 8 bases in between. This CDR3 is 12 amino acids long. Using its own MiXCR run on the 5' RACE reads, TCRdb lists one record per CDR3 protein. In the table there are over 600,000 distinct CDR3 sequences, 15% to 20% of which are singletons. Sample: blood, either unsorted or a sorted T cell fraction (not recorded which). The genes are TRBV12-3 or TRBV12-4 and TRBJ2-2; D is unresolved. This sequence was found in a male donor with ankylosing spondylitis. The chain's CDR3 is CASSPYGGELFF. DNA of the CDR3: TGTGCCAGCAGTCCCTACGGCGGGGAGCTGTTTTTT.